The TCR beta chain described here comes from a study of OX40 agonist ivuxolimab in advanced cancers. Notes on the study in general: There were, on average, more expanded clones in CD8+ T cells than in CD4+.

From germline, CDR1 is WNHNN and CDR2 SYGVQD (reference sequence). Trimming cost V 3 bases and J 0 bases, with 8 bases left between them. The CDR3 extends over 14 amino acids. This clone occurred a few times. Its antigen is not identified. Assay: immunoSEQ multiplex PCR; the TCRdb copy retains only in-frame clones and omits some. The sample includes tens of thousands of clones, about nine tenths of them seen just once. Specimen: CD4+ or CD8+ T cells sorted from blood, collected in a trial of the OX40 agonist ivuxolimab. This chain links TRBV10-1 with TRBJ2-5; D unclear. The TCR sequence derives from an adult with an advanced solid tumor such as melanoma, head and neck, liver or kidney cancer. CDR3 sequence (DNA): TGCGCCAGCAGTGAAGAGCCGTACCAAGAGACCCAGTACTTC. Amino acid sequence: CASSEEPYQETQYF.